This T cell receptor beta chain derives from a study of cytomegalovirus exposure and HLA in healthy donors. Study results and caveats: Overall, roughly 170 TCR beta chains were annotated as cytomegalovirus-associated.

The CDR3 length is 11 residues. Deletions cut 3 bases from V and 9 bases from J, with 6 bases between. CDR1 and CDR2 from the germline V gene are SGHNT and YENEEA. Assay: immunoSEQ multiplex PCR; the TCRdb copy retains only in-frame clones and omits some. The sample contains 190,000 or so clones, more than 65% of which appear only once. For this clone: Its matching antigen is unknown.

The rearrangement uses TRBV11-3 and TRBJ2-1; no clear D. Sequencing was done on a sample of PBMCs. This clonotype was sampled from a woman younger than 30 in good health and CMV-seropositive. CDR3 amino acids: CASSFAGEQFF. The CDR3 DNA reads TGTGCCAGCAGCTTCGCCGGTGAGCAGTTCTTC.